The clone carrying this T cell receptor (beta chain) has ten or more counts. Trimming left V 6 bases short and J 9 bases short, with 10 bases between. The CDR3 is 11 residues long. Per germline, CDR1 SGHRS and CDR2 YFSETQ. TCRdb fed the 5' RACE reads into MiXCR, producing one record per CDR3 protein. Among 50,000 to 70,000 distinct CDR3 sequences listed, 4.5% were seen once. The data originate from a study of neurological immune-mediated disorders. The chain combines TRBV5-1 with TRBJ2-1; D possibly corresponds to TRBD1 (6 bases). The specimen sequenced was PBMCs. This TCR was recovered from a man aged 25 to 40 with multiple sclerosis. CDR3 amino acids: CASTGEAEQFF. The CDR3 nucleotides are TGCGCCAGCACAGGGGAAGCTGAGCAGTTCTTC.